These 21 T cell receptor beta chains were sequenced from one sample in a study of blood T cell repertoires in COVID-19. Assay: immunoSEQ multiplex PCR; the TCRdb copy retains only in-frame clones and omits some. The table lists approximately 210,000 clones, around four fifths of them singletons. The sequenced sample was PBMCs or T cells enriched from blood (not recorded which). These receptors were obtained from a middle-aged man who had recovered from COVID-19.

The rearrangement joins TRBV12-3 or TRBV12-4 to TRBJ2-7; D possibly corresponds to TRBD2 (5 bases). Between the trimmed V and J ends, which lost 3 bases and 6 bases, there was a span of 9 bases. The CDR3 totals 12 residues. The DNA of the CDR3 is TGTGCCAGCAGTTTTCCGGGGAGCGAGCAGTACTTC. This codes for CASSFPGSEQYF.

J is TRBJ1-1 and V is TRBV27; maybe TRBD1 (6 bases). CDR3 length equals 16 residues. Germline loops: CDR1 MNHEY, CDR2 SMNVEV (reference sequence). With 6 bases removed from V and 3 bases from J, the gap between germline ends came to 20 bases. The CDR3 reads CASRKRLGQTYTEAFF. In DNA form, the CDR3 reads TGTGCCAGCAGAAAAAGGCTTGGACAGACTTACACTGAAGCTTTCTTT.

The CDR3 is CSVDLAGAGGTYNEQFF. In DNA form, the CDR3 reads TGCAGCGTTGATCTAGCGGGTGCCGGTGGTACCTACAATGAGCAGTTCTTC. The rearrangement uses TRBV29-1 and TRBJ2-1; 8 bases agree with TRBD2. Germline V gene data show CDR1 as SQVTM and CDR2 as ANQGSEA. The CDR3 spans 17 residues. The ends lost 3 bases at V and 2 bases at J; junction bases unmatched: 12.

The genes are TRBV28 and TRBJ2-7; 7 nucleotides line up with TRBD1. Germline lookup yields CDR1 MDHEN and CDR2 SYDVKM. V trimming: 1 base; J trimming: 10 bases; junction bases outside the gene matches: 10. The CDR3 loop spans 14 amino acids. The CDR3 loop is CASSLSGPGTDQYF. The CDR3 nucleotides read TGTGCCAGCAGTTTATCCGGGCCGGGGACAGATCAGTACTTC.

This chain links TRBV10-3 with TRBJ1-2; D is perhaps TRBD1 (5 bases). CDR3 length: 13 residues. Germline-derived CDR1 and CDR2 are ENHRY and SYGVKD. Trimming pared 0 bases from V and 8 bases from J, leaving 10 bases between. As DNA, the CDR3 is TGTGCCATCAGTGAGTCGGCAGGGAACGGCTACACCTTC. This encodes CAISESAGNGYTF.

DNA of the CDR3: TGTGCCAGCAGCCAGCGGACAGGGTTCAGGGGAAACACAGATACGCAGTATTTT. It is translated as CASSQRTGFRGNTDTQYF. The V call is TRBV7-9, the J call TRBJ2-3, with TRBD1 identical over 8 bases. V was clipped by 5 bases and J by 2 bases; unmatched bases: 15. The CDR3 loop spans 18 amino acids. From germline, CDR1 is SEHNR and CDR2 FQNEAQ (reference sequence).

This clone was observed a few times. The chain recombines TRBV6-2 or TRBV6-3 with TRBJ2-3; D uncertain. The CDR3 runs to 12 residues. V was clipped by 4 bases and J by 2 bases, with 4 bases between them. Germline CDR1 MNHEY, CDR2 SVGEGT. CDR3 sequence (DNA): TGTGCCAGCAGTTCCCTCACAGATACGCAGTATTTT. It encodes CASSSLTDTQYF.

The chain employs TRBV2 and TRBJ1-1, with D maybe TRBD1 (6 bases). CDR1 SNHLY and CDR2 FYNNEI come from the germline V gene. Deletions cut 4 bases from V and 0 bases from J, with 18 bases between. This CDR3 comprises 17 residues. As DNA, the CDR3 is TGTGCCAGCAGTGTAGGGGGTAGCCTATATCTGAACACTGAAGCTTTCTTT. Its translation is CASSVGGSLYLNTEAFF.

This clone was detected only a few times. The chain couples TRBV19 to TRBJ1-4; TRBD1 agrees at 8 bases. Trimming at V came to 7 bases and at J to 5 bases, leaving 9 bases not matched to a gene. There are 15 residues in the CDR3. The germline V gene has CDR1 LNHDA and CDR2 SQIVND (reference sequence). The DNA for the CDR3 is TGTGCCAGTACCTTAACAAGACAGGGGAATGAAAAACTGTTTTTT. Encoded protein: CASTLTRQGNEKLFF.

The V call is TRBV5-1, the J call TRBJ2-7; D unresolved. The CDR3 covers 13 residues. V lost 0 bases, J lost 7 bases, and 11 bases lay in between. Germline CDR1 reads SGHRS; CDR2 reads YFSETQ. In DNA form, the CDR3 reads TGCGCCAGCAGCTTGGAAGGTGCGAGGGAGCAGTACTTC. As protein: CASSLEGAREQYF.

This chain uses TRBV6-5 with TRBJ1-1, with D possibly matching TRBD1 (6 bases). V was trimmed by 2 bases and J by 5 bases, leaving 9 bases between them. The germline gives CDR1 MNHEY, CDR2 SVGAGI. The CDR3 has 13 amino acids. CDR3 DNA: TGTGCCAGCAGTTACACCGACAGGACTGAAGCTTTCTTT. Translating gives CASSYTDRTEAFF.

V gene TRBV30 combines with J gene TRBJ2-2; D is unresolved. The CDR3 has 14 amino acids. The V gene lost 2 bases and the J gene lost 1 base, with 8 bases spanning the gap. Germline assignment: CDR1 GTSNPN and CDR2 SVGIG (reference sequence). This CDR3 reads CAWSIPVNTGELFF. For the CDR3, the DNA is TGTGCCTGGAGTATTCCGGTGAACACCGGGGAGCTGTTTTTT.

The V gene is TRBV7-9, the J gene TRBJ1-1; D remains ambiguous. Germline V CDR1 and CDR2: SEHNR, FQNEAQ (reference sequence). The ends were cut back, 2 bases at V and 3 bases at J, with 7 bases in the middle. This CDR3 contains 13 residues. CDR3 coding DNA: TGTGCCAGCAGCTTACTGGCTGACACTGAAGCTTTCTTT. As protein: CASSLLADTEAFF.

V and J are TRBV30 and TRBJ2-7; 7 bases are shared with TRBD1. Germline V CDR1 and CDR2: GTSNPN, SVGIG (reference sequence). The length of the CDR3 is 12 residues. The J segment lost 2 bases and the V segment lost 4 bases, leaving 2 bases of the junction unmatched. Written as DNA, the CDR3 is TGTGCCTGGAAGGGGACAGCCTACGAGCAGTACTTC. Residues: CAWKGTAYEQYF.

The chain is built from TRBV15 and TRBJ1-3; D is undetermined. This CDR3 comprises 13 residues. The V end was cut by 3 bases, the J end by 2 bases, with 5 bases between. Per germline, CDR1 LNHNV and CDR2 YYDKDF (reference sequence). The CDR3 nucleotides are TGTGCCACCAGCAGTTTTACTGGAAACACCATATATTTT. This encodes CATSSFTGNTIYF.

CDR3 sequence reads: CASSRHRDSVEAFF. CDR3 nucleotide sequence: TGTGCCAGCAGTCGACACAGGGATTCGGTTGAAGCTTTCTTT. V gene TRBV6-5 combines with J gene TRBJ1-1, with TRBD1 as a possible D gene (6 bases). Trimming took off 5 bases at V and 7 bases at J, with 17 bases between the two ends. Looked up from germline, CDR1 is MNHEY and CDR2 is SVGAGI. The CDR3 consists of 14 residues.

The V gene is TRBV9, the J gene TRBJ2-3, with no clear D. Germline V gives CDR1 SGDLS, CDR2 YYNGEE. Trimming removed 0 bases from V and 3 bases from J, with 11 bases in between. The CDR3 extends over 15 amino acids. CDR3 nucleotides: TGTGCCAGCAGCGTAGAGAGGTACGAGACAGATACGCAGTATTTT. Encoded protein: CASSVERYETDTQYF.

This clone occurred a few times. The J gene is TRBJ1-6, the V gene TRBV3-1 (or the pseudogene TRBV3-2); D unclear. V was shortened by 3 bases and J by 9 bases, with 6 bases between the two germline ends. This CDR3 has 12 residues. Germline-derived CDR1 and CDR2 are LGHDT and YNNKEL (reference sequence). The CDR3 DNA reads TGTGCCAGCAGCCAGAGTACTTCACCCCTCCACTTT. This gives the protein CASSQSTSPLHF.

This clone was observed a few times. This chain links TRBV5-3 with TRBJ2-7, with 7 positions matching TRBD1. TRBV5-3 has ORF status, its function being uncertain. The length of the CDR3 is 16 residues. Germline trimming cut 4 bases from V and 1 base from J; bases unmatched to any gene: 11. Written as DNA, the CDR3 is TGTGCCAGAAGCACACTCCACCGGGACAGTTCCTACGAGCAGTACTTC. Translating gives CARSTLHRDSSYEQYF.

This clone was seen more than once but under ten times. The rearrangement links TRBV5-1 to TRBJ2-1, with D perhaps matching TRBD2 (5 bases). The germline CDR1 and CDR2 sequences are SGHRS and YFSETQ. This CDR3 has 14 residues. Trimming pared 3 bases from V and 5 bases from J, leaving 12 bases between. DNA for the CDR3: TGCGCCAGCAGCTCCCGCGCAGCGGACAATGAGCAGTTCTTC. Its translation is CASSSRAADNEQFF.

The chain combines TRBV11-2 with TRBJ2-3; TRBD2 is a possible D gene (6 bases). The CDR3 runs to 15 residues. Trimming removed 3 bases at V and 1 base at J, with 11 bases between. Germline V lookup: CDR1 SGHAT, CDR2 FQNNGV. The CDR3 region has the DNA TGTGCCAGCAGCTTTTCGTCTAGCGGCACAGATACGCAGTATTTT. Translation gives CASSFSSSGTDTQYF. Full variable domain (missing parts from reference TRBV11-2 and TRBJ2-3): EAGVAQSPRYKIIEKRQSVAFWCNPISGHATLYWYQQILGQGPKLLIQFQNNGVVDDSQLPKDRFSAERLKGVDSTLKIQPAKLEDSAVYLCASSFSSSGTDTQYFGPGTRLTVL.